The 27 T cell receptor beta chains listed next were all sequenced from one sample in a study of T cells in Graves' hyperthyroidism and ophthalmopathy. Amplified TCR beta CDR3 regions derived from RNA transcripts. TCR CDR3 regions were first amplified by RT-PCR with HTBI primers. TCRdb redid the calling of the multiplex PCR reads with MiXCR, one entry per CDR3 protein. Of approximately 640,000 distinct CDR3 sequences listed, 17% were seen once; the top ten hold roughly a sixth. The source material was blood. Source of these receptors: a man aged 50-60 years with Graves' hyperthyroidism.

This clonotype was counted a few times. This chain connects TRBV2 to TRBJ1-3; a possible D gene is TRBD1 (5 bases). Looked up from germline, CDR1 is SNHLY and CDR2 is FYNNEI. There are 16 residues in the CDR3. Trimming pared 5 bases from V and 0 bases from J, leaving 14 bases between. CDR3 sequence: CASSPRQPLSGNTIYF. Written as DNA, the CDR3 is TGTGCCAGCAGTCCAAGACAGCCTCTCTCTGGAAACACCATATATTTT.

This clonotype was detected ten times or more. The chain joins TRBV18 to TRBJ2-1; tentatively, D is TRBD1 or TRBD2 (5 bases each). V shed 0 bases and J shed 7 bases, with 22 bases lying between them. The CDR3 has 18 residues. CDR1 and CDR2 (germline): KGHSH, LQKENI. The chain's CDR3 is CASSPPITVIEGWNEQFF. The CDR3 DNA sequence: TGTGCCAGCTCACCACCCATAACGGTAATAGAGGGGTGGAATGAGCAGTTCTTC.

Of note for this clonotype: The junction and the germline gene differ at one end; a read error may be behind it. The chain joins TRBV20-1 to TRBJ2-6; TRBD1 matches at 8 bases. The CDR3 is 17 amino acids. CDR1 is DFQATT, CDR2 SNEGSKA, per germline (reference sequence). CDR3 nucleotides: TGCAGTGCTAGAGTCGGACAGGGTGTATCTGGGGCCAACGTCCTGGCTTTC. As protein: CSARVGQGVSGANVLAF.

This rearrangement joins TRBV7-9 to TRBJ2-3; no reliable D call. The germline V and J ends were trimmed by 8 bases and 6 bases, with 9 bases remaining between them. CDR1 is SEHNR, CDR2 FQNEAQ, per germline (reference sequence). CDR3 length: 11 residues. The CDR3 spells CASEQTDTQYF. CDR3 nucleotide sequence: TGTGCCAGCGAACAAACCGATACGCAGTATTTT. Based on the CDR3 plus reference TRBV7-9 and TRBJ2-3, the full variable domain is DTGVSQNPRHKITKRGQNVTFRCDPISEHNRLYWYRQTLGQGPEFLTYFQNEAQLEKSRLLSDRFSAERPKGSFSTLEIQRTEQGDSAMYLCASEQTDTQYFGPGTRLTVL.

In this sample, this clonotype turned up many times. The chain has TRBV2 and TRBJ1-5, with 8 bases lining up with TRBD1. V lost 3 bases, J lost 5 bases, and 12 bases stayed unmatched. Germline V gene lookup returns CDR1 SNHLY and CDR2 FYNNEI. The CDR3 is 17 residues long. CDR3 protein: CASSEGQTGGADQPQHF. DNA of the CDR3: TGTGCCAGCAGTGAGGGGCAAACAGGGGGAGCGGATCAGCCCCAGCATTTT.

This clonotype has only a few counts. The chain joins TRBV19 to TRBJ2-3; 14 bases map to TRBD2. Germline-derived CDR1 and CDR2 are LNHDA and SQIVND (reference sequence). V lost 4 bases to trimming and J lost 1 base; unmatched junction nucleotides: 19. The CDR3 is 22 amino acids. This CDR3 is CASSTVGTSGSAVGTGTDTQYF. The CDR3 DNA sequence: TGTGCCAGTAGTACAGTCGGGACTAGCGGGAGCGCTGTAGGGACTGGCACAGATACGCAGTATTTT.

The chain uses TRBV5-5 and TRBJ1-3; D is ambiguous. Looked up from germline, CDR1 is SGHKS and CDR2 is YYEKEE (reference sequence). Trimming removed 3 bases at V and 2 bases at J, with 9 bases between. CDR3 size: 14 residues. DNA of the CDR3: TGTGCCAGCAGCTCATTGGGGACTGGAAACACCATATATTTT. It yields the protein CASSSLGTGNTIYF.

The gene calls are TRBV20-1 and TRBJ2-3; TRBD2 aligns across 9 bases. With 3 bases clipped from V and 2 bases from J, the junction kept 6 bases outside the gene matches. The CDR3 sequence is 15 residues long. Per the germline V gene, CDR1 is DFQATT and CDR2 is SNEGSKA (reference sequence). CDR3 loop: CSASLAGGYTDTQYF. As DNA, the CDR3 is TGCAGTGCTAGTTTGGCGGGAGGGTACACAGATACGCAGTATTTT.

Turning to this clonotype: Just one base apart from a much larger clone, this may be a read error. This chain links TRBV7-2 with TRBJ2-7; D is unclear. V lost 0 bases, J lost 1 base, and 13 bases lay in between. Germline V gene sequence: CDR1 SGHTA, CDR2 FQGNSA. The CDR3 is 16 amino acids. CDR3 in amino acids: CASSLAGNSASYEQYF. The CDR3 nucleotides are TGTGCCAGCAGCTTAGCTGGGAACTCAGCATCCTACGAGCAGTACTTC.

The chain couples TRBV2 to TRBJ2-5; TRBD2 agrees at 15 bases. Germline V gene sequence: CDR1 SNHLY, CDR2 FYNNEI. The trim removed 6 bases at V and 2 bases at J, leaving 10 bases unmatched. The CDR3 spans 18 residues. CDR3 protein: CASRDGTSGRNKQETQYF. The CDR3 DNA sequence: TGTGCCAGCAGGGACGGGACTAGCGGGAGGAATAAACAAGAGACCCAGTACTTC.

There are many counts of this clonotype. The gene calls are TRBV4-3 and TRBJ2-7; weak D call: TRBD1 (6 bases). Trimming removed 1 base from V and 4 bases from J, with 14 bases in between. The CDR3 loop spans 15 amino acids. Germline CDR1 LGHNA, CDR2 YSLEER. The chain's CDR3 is CASSQAFHQGYEQYF. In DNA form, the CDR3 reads TGCGCCAGCAGCCAAGCATTTCATCAGGGGTACGAGCAGTACTTC.

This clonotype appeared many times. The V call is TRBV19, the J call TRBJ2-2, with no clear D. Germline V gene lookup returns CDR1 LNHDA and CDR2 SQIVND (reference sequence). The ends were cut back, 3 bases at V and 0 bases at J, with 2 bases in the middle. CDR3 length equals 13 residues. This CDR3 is CASSIPNTGELFF. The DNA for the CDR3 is TGTGCCAGTAGTATTCCGAACACCGGGGAGCTGTTTTTT.

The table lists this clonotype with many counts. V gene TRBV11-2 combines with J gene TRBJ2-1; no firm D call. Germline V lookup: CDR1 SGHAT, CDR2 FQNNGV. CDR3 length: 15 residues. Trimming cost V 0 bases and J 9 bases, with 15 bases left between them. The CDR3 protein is CASSLEFPVSGEQFF. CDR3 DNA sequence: TGTGCCAGCAGCTTAGAATTCCCGGTGTCTGGTGAGCAGTTCTTC.

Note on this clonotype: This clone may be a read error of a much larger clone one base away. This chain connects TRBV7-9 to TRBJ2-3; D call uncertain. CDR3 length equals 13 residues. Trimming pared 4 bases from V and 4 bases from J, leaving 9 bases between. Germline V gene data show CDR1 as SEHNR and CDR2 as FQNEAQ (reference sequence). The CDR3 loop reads CASSCAEADTQYF. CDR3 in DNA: TGTGCCAGCAGCTGCGCAGAAGCAGATACGCAGTATTTT. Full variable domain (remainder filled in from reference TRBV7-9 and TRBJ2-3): DTGVSQNPRHKITKRGQNVTFRCDPISEHNRLYWYRQTLGQGPEFLTYFQNEAQLEKSRLLSDRFSAERPKGSFSTLEIQRTEQGDSAMYLCASSCAEADTQYFGPGTRLTVL.

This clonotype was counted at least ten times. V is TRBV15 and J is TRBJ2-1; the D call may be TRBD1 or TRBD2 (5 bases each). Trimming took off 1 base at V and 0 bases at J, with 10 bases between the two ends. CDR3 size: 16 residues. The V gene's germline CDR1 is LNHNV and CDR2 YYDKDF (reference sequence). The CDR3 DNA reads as TGTGCCACCAGCAGAGCTGAGGGGAGCTCCTACAATGAGCAGTTCTTC. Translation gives CATSRAEGSSYNEQFF.

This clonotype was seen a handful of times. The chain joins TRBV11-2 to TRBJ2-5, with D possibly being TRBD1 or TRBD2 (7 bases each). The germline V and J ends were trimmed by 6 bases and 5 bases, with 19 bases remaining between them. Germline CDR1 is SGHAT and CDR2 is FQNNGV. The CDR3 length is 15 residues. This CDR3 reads CASSFSTGRGETQYF. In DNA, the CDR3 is TGTGCCAGCAGTTTTTCGACAGGGCGGGGGGAGACCCAGTACTTC.

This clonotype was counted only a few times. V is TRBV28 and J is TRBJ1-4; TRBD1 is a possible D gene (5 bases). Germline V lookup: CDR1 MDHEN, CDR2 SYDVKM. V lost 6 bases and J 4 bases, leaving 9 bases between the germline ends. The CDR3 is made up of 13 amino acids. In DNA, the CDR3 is TGTGCCAGCAGCCAAGACAGTAATGAAAAACTGTTTTTT. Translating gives CASSQDSNEKLFF.

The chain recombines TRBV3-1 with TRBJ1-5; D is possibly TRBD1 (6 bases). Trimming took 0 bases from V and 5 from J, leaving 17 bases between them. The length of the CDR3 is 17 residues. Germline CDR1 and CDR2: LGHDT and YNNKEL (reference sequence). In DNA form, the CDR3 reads TGTGCCAGCAGCCAAGAAGGAGGCAGGGGCGTCCATCAGCCCCAGCATTTT. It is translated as CASSQEGGRGVHQPQHF.

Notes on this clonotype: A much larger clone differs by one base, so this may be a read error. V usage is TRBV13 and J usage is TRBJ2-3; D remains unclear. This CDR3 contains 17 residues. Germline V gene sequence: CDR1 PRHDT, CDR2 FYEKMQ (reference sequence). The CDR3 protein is CASSDLVALRGGDTQDF. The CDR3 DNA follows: TGTGCCAGCAGCGACCTGGTAGCACTGAGAGGCGGAGATACGCAGGATTTT. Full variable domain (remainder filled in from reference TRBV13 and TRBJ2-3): AAGVIQSPRHLIKEKRETATLKCYPIPRHDTVYWYQQGPGQDPQFLISFYEKMQSDKGSIPDRFSAQQFSDYHSELNMSSLELGDSALYFCASSDLVALRGGDTQDFGPGTRLTVL.

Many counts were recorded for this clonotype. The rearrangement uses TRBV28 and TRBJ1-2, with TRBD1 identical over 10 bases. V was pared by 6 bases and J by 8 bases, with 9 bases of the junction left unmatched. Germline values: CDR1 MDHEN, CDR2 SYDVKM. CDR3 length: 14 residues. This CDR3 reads CASSPGQGIRGYTF. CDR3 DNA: TGTGCCAGCAGCCCGGGACAGGGGATACGAGGCTACACCTTC.

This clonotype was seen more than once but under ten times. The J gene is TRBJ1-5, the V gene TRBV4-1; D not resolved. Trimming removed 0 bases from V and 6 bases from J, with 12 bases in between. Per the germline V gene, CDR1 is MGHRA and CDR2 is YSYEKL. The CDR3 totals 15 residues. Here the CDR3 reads CASSQEGTRGQPQHF. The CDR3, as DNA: TGCGCCAGCAGCCAAGAGGGCACGCGCGGTCAGCCCCAGCATTTT.

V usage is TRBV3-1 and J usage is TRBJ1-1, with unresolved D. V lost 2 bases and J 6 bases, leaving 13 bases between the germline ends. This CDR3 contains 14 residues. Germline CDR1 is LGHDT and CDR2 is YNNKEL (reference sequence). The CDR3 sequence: CASSQRREGSEAFF. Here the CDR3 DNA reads TGTGCCAGCAGCCAAAGACGAGAGGGCTCTGAAGCTTTCTTT.

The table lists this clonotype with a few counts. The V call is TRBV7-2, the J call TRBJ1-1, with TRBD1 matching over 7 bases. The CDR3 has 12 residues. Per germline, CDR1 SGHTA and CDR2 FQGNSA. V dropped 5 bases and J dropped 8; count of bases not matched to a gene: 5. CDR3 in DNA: TGTGCCAGCAGCCCGGACAGGTGGGAAGCTTTCTTT. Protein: CASSPDRWEAFF.

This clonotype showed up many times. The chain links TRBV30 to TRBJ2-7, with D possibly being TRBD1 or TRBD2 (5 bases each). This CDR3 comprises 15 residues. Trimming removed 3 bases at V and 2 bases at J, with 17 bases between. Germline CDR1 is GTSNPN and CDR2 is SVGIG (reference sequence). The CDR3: CAWSPGHPGAYEQYF. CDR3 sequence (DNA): TGTGCCTGGAGCCCAGGACACCCCGGGGCCTACGAGCAGTACTTC.

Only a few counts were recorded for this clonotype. CDR3 nucleotides: TGCGCCAGCAGCCAAGAGCGAGCTAGCGGGAGGGCCGGTTACGAGCAGTACTTC. Amino acid sequence: CASSQERASGRAGYEQYF. The chain has TRBV4-1 and TRBJ2-7, with TRBD2 matching 12 bases. J was trimmed by 4 bases and V by 0 bases; bases with no gene match: 10. Per germline, CDR1 MGHRA and CDR2 YSYEKL. The length of the CDR3 is 18 residues.

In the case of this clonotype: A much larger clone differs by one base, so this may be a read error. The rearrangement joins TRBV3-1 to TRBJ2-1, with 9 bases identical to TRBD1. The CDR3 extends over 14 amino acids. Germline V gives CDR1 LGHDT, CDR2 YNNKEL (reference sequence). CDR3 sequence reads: CASRQPGQGYEQFF. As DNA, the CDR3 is TGTGCCAGCCGCCAACCGGGACAGGGCTATGAGCAGTTCTTC.

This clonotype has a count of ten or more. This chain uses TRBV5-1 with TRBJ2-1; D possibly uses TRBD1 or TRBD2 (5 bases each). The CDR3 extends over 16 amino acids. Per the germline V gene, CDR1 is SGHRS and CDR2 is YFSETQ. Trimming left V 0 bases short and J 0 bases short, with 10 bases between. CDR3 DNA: TGCGCCAGCAGCTTGGCCTGGGGGAGCTCCTACAATGAGCAGTTCTTC. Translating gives CASSLAWGSSYNEQFF.